This entry is about one T cell receptor beta chain. No cognate antigen has been identified for it. No qualities accompany the bases; no much larger clone lies one base away. Including the terminal cysteine and phenylalanine, the CDR3 comprises 14 residues. Only the CDR3 part of the read is kept: 42 bases, read in frame from the first base. Cut back by 5 bases and 3 bases, the V and J ends lie 10 bases apart. CDR1 and CDR2, per the germline V gene (reference sequence), are LNHDA and SQIVND. The data belong to a study of radiation and T cells in renal cell carcinoma (TCRdb year 2020). Background on the whole study: Samples were obtained from a clinical trial, in which 15 Gy stereotactic body radiation therapy was delivered to primary renal cell carcinomas and nephrectomy was performed 4 weeks later. In total, 50 to 55 samples underwent TCR beta sequencing: about 25 tumors plus 27 peripheral blood samples. A total of 4,016,671 unique CDR3 nucleotide sequences, encoding 2,658,974 unique CDR3 amino acid sequences, were found across all 55 or so samples.

What the research found in general, with its limitations: With a single-armed trial design, the study had no way to address how radiation dose or scheduling affects the TCR repertoire. Changes in the blood repertoire were not tracked past 4 weeks after treatment. In blood, the top tumor clonotypes increased between baseline and 2 weeks post-radiation and then shrank by 4 weeks, which suggests that tumor-resident clones expanded only transiently. Because no pretreatment tumor biopsies were available, whether clonotypes were present in the tumor at baseline could not be determined.

According to the study, the label for this sample's time point signals: blood 2 weeks post-SBRT. Reading the label with the study, this specimen's treatment or condition is: 15 Gy SBRT to primary tumor, nephrectomy 4 weeks later. To follow tumor-enriched clonotypes, peripheral blood was collected serially from radiation-treated patients at baseline and again at 2 weeks and 4 weeks after SBRT. Renal cell carcinoma with clear cell pathology was present in all patients. The QIAamp DNA Blood Mini Kit (Qiagen) was used to prepare genomic DNA for TCR sequencing. Samples were included in the analyses only if all quality control checks were passed. TCR beta libraries were generated from genomic DNA with the immunoSEQ kit, following the manufacturer's recommendations. For library preparation, a first multiplex PCR was performed with proprietary primers, followed by a second PCR in which unique barcodes were added, and bead cleanups were performed after each round. A kit-provided positive control reaction and a negative control reaction were included in every sample batch. The final libraries underwent checking on an Agilent 4200 TapeStation D1000 ScreenTape, volumetric pooling, and quantification by qPCR. Sequencing was performed on an Illumina NextSeq500 with a MidOutput 150-cycle cartridge, and 156 Read1 and 15 Index1 cycles were run with kit custom primers. The pooled library was loaded at 0.95 to 1 pM, with a roughly 18% PhiX control spiked in. The original methods were these. Vendor-processed data were analyzed in R, and a clonotype was defined as all T cells sharing the same CDR3 nucleotide sequence. For clone abundance analyses, frequencies were normalized to the 10,000 most abundant clones per sample. Public T cell clones, which averaged fewer than five per sample, were removed prior to analysis. Tumor-enriched and baseline blood-enriched clonotypes were defined by at least a 32-fold difference in abundance between compartments. A beta-binomial differential abundance model was used to identify clonotypes that were expanded or contracted between blood time points. Tumor-blood repertoire similarity was measured with the Baroni-Urbani and Buser coefficient, and group comparisons used two-tailed Wilcoxon tests in R. The table comes from immuneACCESS by way of TCRdb, which keeps in-frame sequences with V and J called. Part of the clones is missing from these tables; in studies checked, under half for an unresolved V gene and the rest for unknown reasons. That table furnishes V, J and clone size, whereas the DNA furnished D and trimming. The sample profile shows around 60,000 clones; roughly 72% of them were found once. The top ten constitute roughly 7.4% of the sample.

This sequence uses TRBV19 and TRBJ1-4, with the D gene call left open. The sample in question was blood, obtained from a patient whose treatment included radiotherapy and nephrectomy. This TCR came from a man aged 60 to 69 with renal cell carcinoma. The bases read TGTGCCAGTAGTCACGCAGCGGCTAATGAAAAACTGTTTTTT. This translates into CASSHAAANEKLFF. Here the CDR3 is joined to the reference TRBV19 and TRBJ1-4 genes, and the full variable domain is: DGGITQSPKYLFRKEGQNVTLSCEQNLNHDAMYWYRQDPGQGLRLIYYSQIVNDFQKGDIAEGYSVSREKKESFPLTVTSAQKNPTAFYLCASSHAAANEKLFFGSGTQLSVL.